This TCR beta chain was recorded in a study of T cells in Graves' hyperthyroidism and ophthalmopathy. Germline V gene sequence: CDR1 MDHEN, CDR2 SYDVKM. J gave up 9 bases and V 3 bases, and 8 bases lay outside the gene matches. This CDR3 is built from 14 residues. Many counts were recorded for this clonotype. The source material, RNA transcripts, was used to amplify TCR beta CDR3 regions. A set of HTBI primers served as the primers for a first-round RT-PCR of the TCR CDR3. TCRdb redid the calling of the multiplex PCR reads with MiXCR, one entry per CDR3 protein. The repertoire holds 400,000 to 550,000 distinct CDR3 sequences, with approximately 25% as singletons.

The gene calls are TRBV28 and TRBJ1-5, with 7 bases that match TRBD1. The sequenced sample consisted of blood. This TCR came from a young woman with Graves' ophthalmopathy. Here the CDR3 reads CASSFEGAIRPQHF. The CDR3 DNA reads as TGTGCCAGCAGTTTTGAGGGGGCGATTCGGCCCCAGCATTTT.